This TCR beta chain was identified during a study of control samples from healthy donors and cancer patients. TCRdb's table, derived via immunoSEQ multiplex PCR, lists solely in-frame clones and lacks some. This table has 70,000 to 80,000 clones, about four fifths appearing once. Germline assignment: CDR1 LNHDA and CDR2 SQIVND (reference sequence). The length of the CDR3 is 18 residues. V shed 5 bases and J 5 bases; nucleotides not matched to a gene: 11. The table lists this clone with a few counts. Source material: blood. The source is a man over 45 in good health. The chain combines TRBV19 with TRBJ2-1; TRBD2 matches 14 bases. The CDR3 bases are TGTGCCAGTAGTGACCCCGGGACTAGCGGGAGATACAACAATGAGCAGTTCTTC. Amino acids: CASSDPGTSGRYNNEQFF. Full variable domain (remainder filled in from reference TRBV19 and TRBJ2-1): DGGITQSPKYLFRKEGQNVTLSCEQNLNHDAMYWYRQDPGQGLRLIYYSQIVNDFQKGDIAEGYSVSREKKESFPLTVTSAQKNPTAFYLCASSDPGTSGRYNNEQFFGPGTRLTVL.